The subject of this entry is one TCR beta chain. This sample was included in a study of response to subunit inactivated influenza vaccine. TCRdb reprocessed the RT-PCR reads with MiXCR, giving one entry per CDR3 protein. The table shows about 520,000 distinct CDR3 sequences, with about 25% occurring only once. V lost 4 bases to trimming and J lost 0 bases, with 15 bases between them. The CDR3 is made up of 16 amino acids. CDR1 is GTSNPN, CDR2 SVGIG, per germline (reference sequence). This material consisted of CD4+ T cells sorted from PBMCs, taken about 5 days after vaccination. The chain recombines TRBV30 with TRBJ1-4; a possible D gene is TRBD1 (5 bases). The receptor's source is a man in his fifties who received an inactivated influenza vaccine. The CDR3 sequence is CAWNRGPGPTNEKLFF. CDR3 coding DNA: TGTGCCTGGAACCGGGGTCCAGGGCCAACTAATGAAAAACTGTTTTTT.